The entry that follows covers one T cell receptor beta chain sequence. The target of this receptor is not known. The CDR3 starts with the cysteine, ends with the phenylalanine, and has 16 residues. Only the protein is on record. CDR1 and CDR2 (LGHNA, YSLEER) derive from the germline V gene. The run used a NextSeq 550. The Human TCR Profiling Kit (MiLaboratory) was used to prepare UMI-labeled 5' RACE TRB cDNA libraries. The full amount of extracted RNA was used for cDNA synthesis, and the full amount of resulting cDNA was used for PCR amplification. Libraries were prepared in parallel using an identical number of PCR cycles. For the original study's pipeline: MIGEC and MiXCR extracted about 50,000 +/- 10,000 unique UMI-labeled TRB cDNA molecules per library, requiring at least two reads per UMI. Each library averaged roughly 40,000 +/- 10,000 functional in-frame TRB CDR3 nucleotide clonotypes without stop codons. After downsampling to 5000 UMI-labeled TRB molecules per sample, diversity metrics, including normalized Shannon-Wiener and Chao1, were computed in VDJtools. VDJtools was used to calculate clonotype-size-weighted physicochemical properties of the central five CDR3 residues, namely interaction energy, strength, volume and Kidera factor 4. TCRdb reanalyzed the reads, keeping one entry per CDR3 protein sequence and omitting DNA. The authors' filters were not applied to this entry. The sample has roughly 89,000 distinct CDR3 sequences on record. The leading ten clones occupy over 1.5% of the sample.

Each CD8+ T cell subset was flow-sorted in triplicate, with roughly 310,000 cells per subset placed directly into RLT lysis buffer. To keep memory contaminants out, a stringent definition of naive CD8+ T cells was applied: CD45RO-CCR7+CD27+CD95-. Peripheral blood mononuclear cells were isolated from buffy coats by standard density gradient centrifugation. A FACSAria III was used to flow-sort naive CXCR3-negative and CXCR3-positive CD8+ T cells. Total RNA was extracted from sorted cells with an RNeasy Mini Kit. The data were taken from a study of CXCR3-negative and CXCR3-positive naive CD8 T cells (dated by TCRdb to about 2019). About the investigation overall: In total, some 140 million TRB reads were obtained, which works out to roughly 1.5 +/- 0.3 million reads per library. TRBV-TRBJ cluster analysis included naive subsets from roughly 5 donors and memory cells from 3 donors. The diversity and physicochemical repertoire analyses included under 12 donors pooled from two independent experiments.

The research as a whole found: Because surface CD5, which has been linked to self-reactivity in mice, was comparable between naive subsets, TCR interaction strength was also inferred from TRB CDR3 physicochemical properties. Freshly isolated PBMCs were used for most assays because CXCR3 expression partially decreased after cryopreservation. Similar TRBV-TRBJ usage was shown by naive CXCR3-negative and CXCR3-positive cells from the same donor, whereas distinct patterns were shown by memory cells. TRB CDR3s from CXCR3-positive naive cells showed higher hydrophobicity (lower Kidera factor 4), lower energy, and higher strength and volume indices than CXCR3-negative naive cells. Repertoire diversity was comparably high in both naive subsets but much lower in memory CD8+ T cells.

The sequence links TRBV4-3 to TRBJ2-1; the D call of TRBD2 rests on TCRdb alone, since no DNA is present to check it. Sequencing was done on a sample of naive CXCR3- CD8+ T cells from blood. In the paper's terms, the cell subset or site label means: CD45RO-CCR7+CD27+CD95- naive CD8+ T cells lacking CXCR3 (TNR3-). The clonotype comes from a human donor in good health. Some clones in this sample may be carry-over from other donors' samples. The CDR3 sequence is CASSLGGSSLYNEQFF.